This passage covers 7 T cell receptor beta chains from one sample sequenced in a study of post-analysis software for immune sequencing data. Study findings and constraints: When patients were compared with controls, about five TRBV segments were more frequent, TRBV5-6, TRBV5-1 and TRBV20-1 among them.

Antigen specificity for these receptors is unknown. The library was made from cDNA and included unique molecular identifiers. MiXCR, applied by TCRdb to the PCR reads, yields one record per CDR3 protein. Counted here are almost 700,000 distinct CDR3 sequences, approximately 60% occurring once; the ten biggest clones make up 11%. The sequenced sample was blood. The receptors were gathered from a girl aged 2-10 years with multiple sclerosis.

This CDR3 is CASRRQGSDQETQYF. The CDR3 region has the DNA TGTGCCAGCAGGAGACAGGGATCGGACCAAGAGACCCAGTACTTC. This sequence joins TRBV6-6 and TRBJ2-5; TRBD1 aligns across 7 bases. The CDR3 is made up of 15 amino acids. The germline CDR1 and CDR2 sequences are MNHNY and SVGAGI (reference sequence). The junction had 7 bases not matched to a gene; V was cut back by 6 bases and J by 0 bases.

This clonotype was detected only a few times. The V gene is TRBV7-9, the J gene TRBJ2-1, with D maybe TRBD1 (6 bases). V lost 1 base and J lost 6, with 13 bases in between. Germline CDR1 reads SEHNR; CDR2 reads FQNEAQ (reference sequence). This CDR3 is built from 15 residues. CDR3 sequence: CASSLGKEGGNEQFF. The CDR3, as DNA: TGTGCCAGCAGCTTAGGGAAGGAAGGGGGCAATGAGCAGTTCTTC.

The sample holds many counts of this clonotype. The rearrangement links TRBV20-1 to TRBJ2-1, with TRBD1 matching 8 bases. The CDR3 contains 14 residues. The V gene end was trimmed by 5 bases and the J gene end by 3 bases; junction bases not matched to a gene: 6. CDR1 and CDR2 (germline): DFQATT, SNEGSKA (reference sequence). The CDR3 loop is CSAQRDRYYNEQFF. The CDR3 coding sequence is TGCAGTGCTCAGAGGGACAGGTACTACAATGAGCAGTTCTTC.

This chain uses TRBV3-1 with TRBJ1-2, with TRBD1 matching 9 bases. The CDR3 has 14 amino acids. Germline lookup yields CDR1 LGHDT and CDR2 YNNKEL (reference sequence). Trimming removed 4 bases from V and 6 bases from J; junction bases left unmatched: 6. The CDR3 here is CASSPPGTGNGYTF. CDR3 nucleotides: TGTGCCAGCAGCCCTCCCGGGACAGGGAATGGCTACACCTTC.

The CDR3 nucleotides read TGTGCCAGCAGTCTAACAGGGTTCACGATCGGCTACACCTTC. Protein sequence: CASSLTGFTIGYTF. V and J are TRBV27 and TRBJ1-2, with D possibly being TRBD1 (6 bases). This CDR3 is built from 14 residues. V shed 5 bases and J shed 8 bases, with 18 bases lying between them. Per the germline V gene, CDR1 is MNHEY and CDR2 is SMNVEV (reference sequence).

This clonotype turned up a few times. The chain uses TRBV6-1 and TRBJ2-7, with 7 bases identical to TRBD2. The germline CDR1 and CDR2 sequences are MNHNS and SASEGT. The V gene end was trimmed by 3 bases and the J gene end by 0 bases; junction bases not matched to a gene: 5. CDR3 size: 15 residues. The CDR3 spells CASSEGGEGSYEQYF. Written as DNA, the CDR3 is TGTGCCAGCAGTGAGGGAGGGGAGGGCTCCTACGAGCAGTACTTC.

The rearrangement uses TRBV6-5 and TRBJ2-3; 12 positions agree with TRBD2. This CDR3 region has 16 residues. CDR1 is MNHEY and CDR2 is SVGAGI in the germline V gene. J lost 2 bases, V lost 6 bases, and 6 bases had no gene match. CDR3 coding DNA: TGTGCCAGCAGGCTACTAGCGGGGGGCTCCACAGATACGCAGTATTTT. It codes for CASRLLAGGSTDTQYF.